This TCR beta chain was captured by sequencing in a study of graft-versus-host responses after intestinal transplantation. Regarding the study as a whole: Recipient marrow harbored GvH clones, some of which surfaced first in ileum or blood.

Generated by immunoSEQ multiplex PCR, the TCRdb table keeps only in-frame clones and is missing some. The table has 40,000 or so clones, roughly 90% seen once. Germline values: CDR1 LGHNA, CDR2 YNFKEQ. The CDR3 covers 13 residues. With 5 bases clipped from V and 4 bases from J, the junction kept 4 bases outside the gene matches. Notes on this clone: Its antigen is as yet unknown.

The specimen was PBMCs, collected 260 to 270 days after transplant. The clonotype was recovered from a human patient who received an intestinal transplant, so some T cells may come from the graft donor. The chain has TRBV4-2 and TRBJ1-2, with 7 nucleotides matching TRBD1. In nucleotides, the CDR3 is TGTGCCAGCAGCTTGCAGGGGGGCTATGGCTACACCTTC. Protein product: CASSLQGGYGYTF.